Detailed here is one T cell receptor (beta chain). TCRdb's copy holds only in-frame clones and misses some; the assay was immunoSEQ multiplex PCR. The sample has under 200,000 clones; 82% are singletons. CDR1 SGHRS and CDR2 YFSETQ come from the germline V gene. V lost 4 bases, J lost 2 bases, and 11 bases lay in between. This CDR3 comprises 14 residues. The sample belongs to a study of blood T cell repertoires in COVID-19. For the study at large: Acute and convalescent COVID-19 samples came from the United States, Italy and Spain. Nucleic acid was either cDNA or gDNA, and it came from T cells, B-cell-depleted T cells, or PBMCs.

Patients in Seattle were enrolled during active infection, then followed longitudinally. This clonotype was sampled from an older woman with COVID-19, enrolled during active disease. The genes are TRBV5-1 and TRBJ2-3; a weak D match, TRBD2 (6 bases). Sequences were obtained from peripheral blood. CDR3 protein: CASSLGLDTDTQYF. CDR3 coding DNA: TGCGCCAGCAGCCTGGGACTGGACACAGATACGCAGTATTTT. Variable domain in full (rest from reference TRBV5-1 and TRBJ2-3): KAGVTQTPRYLIKTRGQQVTLSCSPISGHRSVSWYQQTPGQGLQFLFEYFSETQRNKGNFPGRFSGRQFSNSRSEMNVSTLELGDSALYLCASSLGLDTDTQYFGPGTRLTVL.